This TCR beta chain was profiled in a study of T cell repertoires in cytomegalovirus infection. The CDR3 runs 15 residues. Germline V gene lookup returns CDR1 KGHDR and CDR2 SFDVKD. V dropped 3 bases and J dropped 3 bases, with 11 bases sitting between them. Concerning this clonotype: What it binds is not known.

TCRdb used MiXCR to reprocess the reads, holding one entry per CDR3 protein. The sample contains 700,000 to 850,000 distinct CDR3 sequences, approximately 32% of which appear only once. This TCR was recovered from a human donor in good health (CMV status not recorded). Some clones in this sample may be carry-over from other donors' samples. This chain joins TRBV24-1 and TRBJ2-1; unclear D gene. Sequenced material: cultured CD8+ T cells from PBMCs, taken from culture after CMV antigen stimulation. The CDR3 nucleotides are TGTGCCACCAGTGATAGGCCAGGTGGCTACAATGAGCAGTTCTTC. Translation: CATSDRPGGYNEQFF.